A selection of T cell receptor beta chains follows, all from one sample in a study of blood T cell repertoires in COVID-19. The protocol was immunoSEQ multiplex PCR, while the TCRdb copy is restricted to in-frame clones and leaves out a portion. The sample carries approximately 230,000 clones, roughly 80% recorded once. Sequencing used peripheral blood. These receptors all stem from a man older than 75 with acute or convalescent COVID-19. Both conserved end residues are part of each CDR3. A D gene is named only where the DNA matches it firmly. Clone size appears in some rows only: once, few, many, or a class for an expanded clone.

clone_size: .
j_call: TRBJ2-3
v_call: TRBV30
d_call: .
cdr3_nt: TGTGCCTGGAGTAAAAATGCGGGGTTCACAGATACGCAGTATTTT
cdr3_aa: CAWSKNAGFTDTQYF

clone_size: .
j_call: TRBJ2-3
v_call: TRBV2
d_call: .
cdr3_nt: TGTGCCAGCAACATTCGCGGGACGGCGACAGATACGCAGTATTTT
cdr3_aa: CASNIRGTATDTQYF

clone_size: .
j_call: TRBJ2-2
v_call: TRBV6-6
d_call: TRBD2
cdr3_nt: TGTGCCACCTCCCCCGGGACTAGTTATGTGGAGCTGTTTTTT
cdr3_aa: CATSPGTSYVELFF

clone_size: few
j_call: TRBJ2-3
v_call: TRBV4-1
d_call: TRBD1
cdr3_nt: TGCGCCAGCAGCCAATTCGGGACAGGGACCACAGATACGCAGTATTTT
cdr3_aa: CASSQFGTGTTDTQYF

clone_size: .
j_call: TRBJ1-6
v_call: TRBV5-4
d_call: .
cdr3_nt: TGTGCCAGCAGCTCCCTGGGGAGCTCCTATAATTCACCCCTCCACTTT
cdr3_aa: CASSSLGSSYNSPLHF

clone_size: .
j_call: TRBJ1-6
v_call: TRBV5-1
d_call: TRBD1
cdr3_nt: TGCGCCAGCAGCTTGGCGACAGGGACGTATTCACCCCTCCACTTT
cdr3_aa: CASSLATGTYSPLHF

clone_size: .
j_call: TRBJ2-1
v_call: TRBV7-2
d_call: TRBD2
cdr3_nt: TGTGCCAGCAGCTACCCCGGGGGGATCAATGAGCAGTTCTTC
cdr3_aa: CASSYPGGINEQFF

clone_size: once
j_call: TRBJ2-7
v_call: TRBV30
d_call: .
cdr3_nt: TGTGCCTGGCGGACAGCAAACTACGAGCAGTACTTC
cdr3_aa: CAWRTANYEQYF

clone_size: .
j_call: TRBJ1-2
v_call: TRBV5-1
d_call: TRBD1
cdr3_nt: TGCGCCAGCAGCTTGGGACAGGGCGATGGCTACACCTTC
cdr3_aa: CASSLGQGDGYTF

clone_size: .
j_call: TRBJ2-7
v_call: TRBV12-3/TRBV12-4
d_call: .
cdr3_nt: TGTGCCAGCAGCCCCGCCGGGGTTCAGTACTTC
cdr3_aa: CASSPAGVQYF

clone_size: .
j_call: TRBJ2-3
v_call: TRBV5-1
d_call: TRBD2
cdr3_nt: TGCGCCAGCAGCTTGGGTTATGGGACTACCATCGCGCAGTATTTT
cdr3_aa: CASSLGYGTTIAQYF

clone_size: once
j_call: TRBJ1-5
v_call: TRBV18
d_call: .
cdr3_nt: TGTGCCAGCTCACAAGACCGTGGGCAGGGAAGCAATCAGCCCCAGCATTTT
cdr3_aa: CASSQDRGQGSNQPQHF

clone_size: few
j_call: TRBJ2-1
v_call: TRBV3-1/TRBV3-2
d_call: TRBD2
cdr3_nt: TGTGCCAGCAGCCAAGGGCTAGCGGGAATGGGGCAGTTCTTC
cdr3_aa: CASSQGLAGMGQFF

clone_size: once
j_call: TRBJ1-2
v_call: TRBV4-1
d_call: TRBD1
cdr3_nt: TGCGCCAGCAGCCAAGACCTGTCCGGGACAGCCTTTAACTATGGCTACACCTTC
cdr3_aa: CASSQDLSGTAFNYGYTF

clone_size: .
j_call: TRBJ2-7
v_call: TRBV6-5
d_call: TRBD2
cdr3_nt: TGTGCCAGCAGTTACTTATCCCCTAGCGGGGTATACGAGCAGTACTTC
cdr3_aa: CASSYLSPSGVYEQYF

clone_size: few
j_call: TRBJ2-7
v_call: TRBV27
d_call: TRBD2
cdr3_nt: TGTGCCAGCAGTTCCGTAGCGGGTGGGGGTTCCTACGAGCAGTACTTC
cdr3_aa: CASSSVAGGGSYEQYF

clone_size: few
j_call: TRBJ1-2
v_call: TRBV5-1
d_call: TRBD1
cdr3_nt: TGCGCCAGCAGCAAGGGACAGGGAGACTATGGCTACACCTTC
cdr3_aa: CASSKGQGDYGYTF

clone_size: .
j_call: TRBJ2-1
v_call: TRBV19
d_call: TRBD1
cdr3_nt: TGTGCCAGTAGTACCGGGACAGGGACGAATGAGCAGTTCTTC
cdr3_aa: CASSTGTGTNEQFF

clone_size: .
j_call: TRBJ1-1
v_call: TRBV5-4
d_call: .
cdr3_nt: TGTGCCAGCAGCTTGAAGGGACAACGGAACACTGAAGCTTTCTTT
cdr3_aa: CASSLKGQRNTEAFF

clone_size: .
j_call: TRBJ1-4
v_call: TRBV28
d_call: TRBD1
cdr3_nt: TGTGCCAGCAGTTCAGCCGGGACAGGTGGTGAAAAACTGTTTTTT
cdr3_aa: CASSSAGTGGEKLFF

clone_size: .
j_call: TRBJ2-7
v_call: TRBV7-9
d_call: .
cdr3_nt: TGTGCCAGCAGCCCGGACTACCTGCGGAACGAGCAGTACTTC
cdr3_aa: CASSPDYLRNEQYF

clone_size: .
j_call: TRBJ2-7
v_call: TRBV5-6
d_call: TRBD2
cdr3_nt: TGTGCCAGCAGCTGGGGACTAGCGGGAGTTCGGGCCGAGCAGTACTTC
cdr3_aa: CASSWGLAGVRAEQYF

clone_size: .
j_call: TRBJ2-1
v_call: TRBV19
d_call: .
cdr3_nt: TGTGCCAGTAGTTGGGGGGTTACCTACAATGAGCAGTTCTTC
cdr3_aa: CASSWGVTYNEQFF

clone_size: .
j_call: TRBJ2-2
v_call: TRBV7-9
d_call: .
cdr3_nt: TGTGCCAGCAGCTTAGGGGCCGTGACCACCGGGGAGCTGTTTTTT
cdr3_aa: CASSLGAVTTGELFF

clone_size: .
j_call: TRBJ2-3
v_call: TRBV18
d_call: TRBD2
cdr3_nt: TGTGCCAGCTCACCATCCCCGACTAGCGGGAGGCAAATAGATACGCAGTATTTT
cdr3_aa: CASSPSPTSGRQIDTQYF

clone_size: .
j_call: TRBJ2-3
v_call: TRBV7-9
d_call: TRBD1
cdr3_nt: TGTGCCAGCAGCCCAAACCGGGACAGTCGCACAGATACGCAGTATTTT
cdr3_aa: CASSPNRDSRTDTQYF

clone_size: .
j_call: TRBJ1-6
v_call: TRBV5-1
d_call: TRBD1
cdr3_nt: TGCGCCAGCAGTCAGGAACAGGGGAGTGGGTCACCCCTCCACTTT
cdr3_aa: CASSQEQGSGSPLHF